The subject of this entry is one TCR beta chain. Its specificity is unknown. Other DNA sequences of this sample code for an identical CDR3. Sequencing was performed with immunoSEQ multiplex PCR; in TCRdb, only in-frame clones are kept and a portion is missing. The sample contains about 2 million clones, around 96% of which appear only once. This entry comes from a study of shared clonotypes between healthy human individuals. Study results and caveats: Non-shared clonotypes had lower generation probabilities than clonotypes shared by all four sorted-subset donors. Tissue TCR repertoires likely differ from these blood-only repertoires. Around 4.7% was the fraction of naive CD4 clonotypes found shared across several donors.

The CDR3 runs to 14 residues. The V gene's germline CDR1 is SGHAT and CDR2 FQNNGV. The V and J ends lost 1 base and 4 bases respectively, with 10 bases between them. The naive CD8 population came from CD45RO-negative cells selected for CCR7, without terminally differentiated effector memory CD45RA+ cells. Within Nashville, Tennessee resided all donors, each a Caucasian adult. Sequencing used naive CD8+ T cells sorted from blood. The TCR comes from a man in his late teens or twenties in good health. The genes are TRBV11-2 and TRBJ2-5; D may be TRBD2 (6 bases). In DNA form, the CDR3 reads TGTGCCAGCAGCTTAGTTGGGGGGAGAGAGACCCAGTACTTC. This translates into CASSLVGGRETQYF.